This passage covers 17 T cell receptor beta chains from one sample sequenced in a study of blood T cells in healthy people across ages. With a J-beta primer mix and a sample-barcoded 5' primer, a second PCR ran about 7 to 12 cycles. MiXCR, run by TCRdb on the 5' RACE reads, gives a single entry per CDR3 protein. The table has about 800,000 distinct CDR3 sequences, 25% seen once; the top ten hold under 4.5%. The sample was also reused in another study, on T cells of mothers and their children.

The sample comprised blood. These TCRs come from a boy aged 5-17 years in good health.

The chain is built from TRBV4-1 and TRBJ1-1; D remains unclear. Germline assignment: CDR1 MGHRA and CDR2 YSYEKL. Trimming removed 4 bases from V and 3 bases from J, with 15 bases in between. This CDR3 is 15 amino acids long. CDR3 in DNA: TGCGCCAGCAGCCGTGTATGGCGGGGAGACACTGAAGCTTTCTTT. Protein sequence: CASSRVWRGDTEAFF.

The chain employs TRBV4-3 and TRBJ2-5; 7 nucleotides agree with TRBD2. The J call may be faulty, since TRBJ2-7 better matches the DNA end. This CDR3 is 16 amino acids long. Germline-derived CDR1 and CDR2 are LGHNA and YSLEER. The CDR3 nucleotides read TGCGCCAGCAGCCAAGGGGGGGGGGGGTCCCCCTACGAGCAGTACTTC. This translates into CASSQGGGGSPYEQYF.

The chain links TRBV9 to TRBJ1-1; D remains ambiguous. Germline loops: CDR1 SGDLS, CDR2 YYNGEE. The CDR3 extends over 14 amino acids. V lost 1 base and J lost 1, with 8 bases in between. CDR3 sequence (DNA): TGTGCCAGCAGCGTAACGTCACAGAACACTGAAGCTTTCTTT. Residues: CASSVTSQNTEAFF.

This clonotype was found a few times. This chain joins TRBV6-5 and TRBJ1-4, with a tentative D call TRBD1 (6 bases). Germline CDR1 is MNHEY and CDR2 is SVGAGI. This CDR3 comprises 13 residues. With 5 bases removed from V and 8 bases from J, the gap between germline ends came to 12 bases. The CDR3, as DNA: TGTGCCAGCAGTCGGACAGATGGGGAAAAACTGTTTTTT. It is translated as CASSRTDGEKLFF.

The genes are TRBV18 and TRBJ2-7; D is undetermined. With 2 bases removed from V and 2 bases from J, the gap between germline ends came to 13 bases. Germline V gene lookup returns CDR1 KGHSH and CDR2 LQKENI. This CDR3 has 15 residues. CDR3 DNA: TGTGCCAGCTCACCATCTAACGCAGGAGCCTACGAGCAGTACTTC. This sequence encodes CASSPSNAGAYEQYF.

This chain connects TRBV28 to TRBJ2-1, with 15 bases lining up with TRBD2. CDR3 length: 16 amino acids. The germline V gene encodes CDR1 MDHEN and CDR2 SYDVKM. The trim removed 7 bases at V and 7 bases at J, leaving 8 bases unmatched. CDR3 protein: CASTPGLAGGTNEQFF. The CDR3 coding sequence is TGTGCCAGCACCCCGGGACTAGCGGGAGGTACGAATGAGCAGTTCTTC.

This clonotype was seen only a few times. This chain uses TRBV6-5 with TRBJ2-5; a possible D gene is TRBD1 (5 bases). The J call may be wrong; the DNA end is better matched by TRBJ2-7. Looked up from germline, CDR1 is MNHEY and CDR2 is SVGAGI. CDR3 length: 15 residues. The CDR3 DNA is TGTGCCAGCAGCCCCTCCTGGGCCAGGGCCTACGAGCAGTACTTC. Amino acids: CASSPSWARAYEQYF.

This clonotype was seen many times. The CDR3, as DNA: TGTGCCAGCAGCCAAGAAGTAGGGACGGCGAACTACGAGCAGTACTTC. This encodes CASSQEVGTANYEQYF. V and J are TRBV4-2 and TRBJ2-7; either TRBD1 or TRBD2 may supply D (5 bases each). This CDR3 spans 16 amino acids. From germline, CDR1 is LGHNA and CDR2 YNFKEQ. Between the trimmed V and J ends, which lost 0 bases and 3 bases, there was a span of 15 bases.

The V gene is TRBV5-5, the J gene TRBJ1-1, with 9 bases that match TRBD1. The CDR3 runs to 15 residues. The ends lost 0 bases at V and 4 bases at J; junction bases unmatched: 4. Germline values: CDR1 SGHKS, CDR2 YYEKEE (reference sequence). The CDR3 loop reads CASSLGPGQGTEAFF. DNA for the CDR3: TGTGCCAGCAGCTTGGGGCCGGGACAGGGCACTGAAGCTTTCTTT.

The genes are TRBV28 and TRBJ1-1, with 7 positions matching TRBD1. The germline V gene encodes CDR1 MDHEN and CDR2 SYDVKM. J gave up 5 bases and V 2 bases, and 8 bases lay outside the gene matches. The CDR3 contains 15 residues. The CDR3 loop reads CASSLQDRPRTEAFF. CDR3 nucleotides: TGTGCCAGCAGTTTACAGGACAGGCCTCGGACTGAAGCTTTCTTT.

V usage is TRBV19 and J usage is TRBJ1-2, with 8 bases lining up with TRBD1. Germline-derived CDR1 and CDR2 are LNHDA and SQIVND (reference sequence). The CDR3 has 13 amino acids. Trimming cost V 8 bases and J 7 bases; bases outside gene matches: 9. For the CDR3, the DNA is TGTGCCAGTGATGGGACAGGACAGGGTGGCTACACCTTC. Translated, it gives CASDGTGQGGYTF. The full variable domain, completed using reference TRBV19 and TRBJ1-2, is DGGITQSPKYLFRKEGQNVTLSCEQNLNHDAMYWYRQDPGQGLRLIYYSQIVNDFQKGDIAEGYSVSREKKESFPLTVTSAQKNPTAFYLCASDGTGQGGYTFGSGTRLTVV.

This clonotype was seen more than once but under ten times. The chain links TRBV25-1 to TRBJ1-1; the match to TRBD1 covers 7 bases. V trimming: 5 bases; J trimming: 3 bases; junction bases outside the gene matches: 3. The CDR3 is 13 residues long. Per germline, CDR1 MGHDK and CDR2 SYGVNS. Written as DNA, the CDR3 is TGTGCCAGCAGTCAGACAGGGTACACTGAAGCTTTCTTT. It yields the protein CASSQTGYTEAFF.

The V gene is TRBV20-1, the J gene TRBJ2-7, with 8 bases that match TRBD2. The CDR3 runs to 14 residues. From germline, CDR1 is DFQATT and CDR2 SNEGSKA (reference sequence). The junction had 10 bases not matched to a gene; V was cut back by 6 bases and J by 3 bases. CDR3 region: CSAENREGHYEQYF. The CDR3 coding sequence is TGCAGTGCCGAGAACCGGGAGGGCCACTACGAGCAGTACTTC.

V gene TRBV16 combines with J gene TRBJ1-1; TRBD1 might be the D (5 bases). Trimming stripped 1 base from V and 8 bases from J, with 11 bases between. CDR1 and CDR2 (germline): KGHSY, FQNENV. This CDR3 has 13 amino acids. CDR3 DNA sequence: TGTGCCAGCAGCCAATTGACAGTAGGCGAAGCTTTCTTT. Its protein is CASSQLTVGEAFF. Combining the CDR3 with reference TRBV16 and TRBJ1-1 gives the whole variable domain GEEVAQTPKHLVRGEGQKAKLYCAPIKGHSYVFWYQQVLKNEFKFLISFQNENVFDETGMPKERFSAKCLPNSPCSLEIQATKLEDSAVYFCASSQLTVGEAFFGQGTRLTVV.

DNA of the CDR3: TGTGCCAGCAGCTTCAGGGGGGAGAGAACCTACGAGCAGTACTTC. This translates into CASSFRGERTYEQYF. The V and J genes are TRBV7-6 and TRBJ2-5; TRBD1 might be the D (7 bases). Gene TRBJ2-7 matches the end of the DNA better, so the J call may be wrong. There are 15 residues in the CDR3. CDR1 is SGHVS, CDR2 FNYEAQ, per germline.

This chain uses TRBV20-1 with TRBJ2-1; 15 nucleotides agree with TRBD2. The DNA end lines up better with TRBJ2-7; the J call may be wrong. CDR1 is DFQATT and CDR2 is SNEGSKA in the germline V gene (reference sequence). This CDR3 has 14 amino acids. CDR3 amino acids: CSARTSGRAGEQYF. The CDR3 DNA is TGCAGTGCGAGGACTAGCGGGAGGGCCGGGGAGCAGTACTTC.

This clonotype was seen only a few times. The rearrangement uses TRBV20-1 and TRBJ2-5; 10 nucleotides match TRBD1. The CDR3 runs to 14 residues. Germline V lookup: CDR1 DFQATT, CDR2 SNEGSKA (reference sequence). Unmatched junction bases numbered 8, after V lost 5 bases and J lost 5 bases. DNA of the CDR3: TGCAGTGCTCGGACAGGGGGTATCCGGGAGACCCAGTACTTC. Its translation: CSARTGGIRETQYF.